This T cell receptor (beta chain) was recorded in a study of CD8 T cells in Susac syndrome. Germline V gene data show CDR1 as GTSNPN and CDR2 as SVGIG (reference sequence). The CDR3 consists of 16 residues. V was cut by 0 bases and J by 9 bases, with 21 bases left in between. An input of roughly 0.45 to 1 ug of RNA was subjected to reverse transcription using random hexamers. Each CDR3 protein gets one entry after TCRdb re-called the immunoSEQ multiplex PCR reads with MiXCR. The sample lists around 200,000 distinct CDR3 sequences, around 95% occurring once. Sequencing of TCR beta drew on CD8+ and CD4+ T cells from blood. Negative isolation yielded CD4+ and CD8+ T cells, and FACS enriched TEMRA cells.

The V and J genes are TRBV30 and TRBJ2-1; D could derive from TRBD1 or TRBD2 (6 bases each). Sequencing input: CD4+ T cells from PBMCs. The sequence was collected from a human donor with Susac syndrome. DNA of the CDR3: TGTGCCTGGAGTGTACGGGTAGGGGGAGGCATTAGTGAGCAGTTCTTC. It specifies CAWSVRVGGGISEQFF.